This TCR beta chain originates from a study of blood T cell repertoires in COVID-19. Background on the study: Acute and convalescent COVID-19 samples came from the United States, Italy and Spain. The analysed material was cDNA or gDNA that came from T cells, B-cell-depleted T cells, or PBMCs.

This clone is a singleton in its sample. The CDR3 has 11 amino acids. Trimming removed 6 bases from V and 1 base from J, with 4 bases in between. Per germline, CDR1 MNHEY and CDR2 SVGAGI. Each participant's cohort was designated according to participant-reported clinical history. As processed by the authors: Amplifying reference gene primers gave estimates of nucleated cell counts. Clones were read by immunoSEQ multiplex PCR, and TCRdb kept only the in-frame ones, dropping some. The D gene and trimming were derived from the DNA, and the V and J assignments and clone size from that table. The profile covers about 250,000 clones, with roughly 89% appearing a single time and roughly 2.6% taken by the ten largest.

The sample comprised PBMCs or T cells enriched from blood (not recorded which). The chain couples TRBV6-5 to TRBJ2-7; no firm D call. The TCR sequence derives from a young woman with acute COVID-19. Here the CDR3 reads CASRHSYEQYF. The CDR3 DNA reads as TGTGCCAGCAGACATTCCTACGAGCAGTACTTC.